Listed below are T cell receptor beta chains from one sample, sequenced in a study of T cell repertoires in aging, cancer and after chemotherapy. TCRdb fed the multiplex PCR reads into MiXCR, producing one record per CDR3 protein. The repertoire includes about 1,600 distinct CDR3 sequences, more than 20% of them detected once, and 10% to 12% sits in the top ten. The sample taken for sequencing was blood. All receptors come from a human donor with a solid tumor. CDR3s include the opening cysteine and the closing phenylalanine or tryptophan. A D gene is named only where the DNA matches it firmly. Some rows mark clone size as missing; the rest say once, few, many or name a class of expanded clone.

abundance: -
d_gene: TRBD1
v_gene: TRBV20-1
j_gene: TRBJ1-5
CDR3nt: TGCAGTGCTAGCCCCGGGACAGGGGGCAATCAGCCCCAGCATTTT
CDR3aa: CSASPGTGGNQPQHF

abundance: once
d_gene: -
v_gene: TRBV5-4
j_gene: TRBJ2-5
CDR3nt: TGTGCCAGCACTTACACCCAGGGAGAAGGGACCCAGTACTTC
CDR3aa: CASTYTQGEGTQYF

abundance: large
d_gene: TRBD2
v_gene: TRBV19
j_gene: TRBJ2-2
CDR3nt: TGTGCCAGCAGACTAGCGCTGGGTAACACCGGGGAGCTGTTTTTT
CDR3aa: CASRLALGNTGELFF

abundance: medium-sized
d_gene: -
v_gene: TRBV10-3
j_gene: TRBJ2-7
CDR3nt: TGTGCCATCAGTGAGTCGATGGGAGGGGGCTACGAGCAGTACTTC
CDR3aa: CAISESMGGGYEQYF

abundance: medium-sized
d_gene: -
v_gene: TRBV7-2
j_gene: TRBJ2-1
CDR3nt: TGTGCCAGCAGCTTGGGGACTCCACCTCATGAGCAGTTCTTC
CDR3aa: CASSLGTPPHEQFF

abundance: medium-sized
d_gene: -
v_gene: TRBV5-5
j_gene: TRBJ1-6
CDR3nt: TGTGCCAGCAGCTTGGGTACAGCTTATAATTCACCCCTCCACTTT
CDR3aa: CASSLGTAYNSPLHF

abundance: medium-sized
d_gene: TRBD1
v_gene: TRBV15
j_gene: TRBJ2-2
CDR3nt: TGTGCCACCAGCAGAGGGGGACAGGGCTACACCGGGGAGCTGTTTTTT
CDR3aa: CATSRGGQGYTGELFF

abundance: medium-sized
d_gene: -
v_gene: TRBV12-3/TRBV12-4
j_gene: TRBJ1-3
CDR3nt: TGTGCCAGCAGTTTAGATCGAAACACCATATATTTT
CDR3aa: CASSLDRNTIYF

abundance: few
d_gene: -
v_gene: TRBV20-1
j_gene: TRBJ1-4
CDR3nt: TGCAGTGCTAGAGTCCGATACCGCGGTGAAAAACTGTTTTTT
CDR3aa: CSARVRYRGEKLFF

abundance: large
d_gene: -
v_gene: TRBV30
j_gene: TRBJ2-1
CDR3nt: TGTGCCTGGAAGGGAGTCAGCGTAGCATCCAGGTCCTACAATGAGCAGTTCTTC
CDR3aa: CAWKGVSVASRSYNEQFF

abundance: medium-sized
d_gene: -
v_gene: TRBV27
j_gene: TRBJ1-5
CDR3nt: TGTGCCAGCAGTTTTTCGGTCAGCCCCCAGCATTTT
CDR3aa: CASSFSVSPQHF

abundance: large
d_gene: -
v_gene: TRBV29-1
j_gene: TRBJ1-1
CDR3nt: TGCAGCGTTGAAAGGCAGAAGAACACTGAAGCTTTCTTT
CDR3aa: CSVERQKNTEAFF

abundance: large
d_gene: -
v_gene: TRBV19
j_gene: TRBJ1-2
CDR3nt: TGTGCCAGTAGTACGGGACACTTAAACTATGGCTACACCTTC
CDR3aa: CASSTGHLNYGYTF

abundance: few
d_gene: TRBD2
v_gene: TRBV28
j_gene: TRBJ2-1
CDR3nt: TGTGCCAGCTGGACTAGCCGAAATGAGCAGTTCTTC
CDR3aa: CASWTSRNEQFF

abundance: medium-sized
d_gene: -
v_gene: TRBV6-1
j_gene: TRBJ2-3
CDR3nt: TGTGCCAGCAGTCGACTAGGGAGCACAGATACGCAGTATTTT
CDR3aa: CASSRLGSTDTQYF

abundance: medium-sized
d_gene: -
v_gene: TRBV7-2
j_gene: TRBJ2-3
CDR3nt: TGTGCCAGCAGCTGGGGGCAGGATACGCAGTATTTT
CDR3aa: CASSWGQDTQYF

abundance: medium-sized
d_gene: -
v_gene: TRBV30
j_gene: TRBJ1-5
CDR3nt: TGTGCCTGGAGTACTGACAGAAATCAGCCCCAGCATTTT
CDR3aa: CAWSTDRNQPQHF

abundance: -
d_gene: -
v_gene: TRBV24-1
j_gene: TRBJ2-2
CDR3nt: TGTGCCACCAGTGGGACAGCTAACACCGGGGAGCTGTTTTTT
CDR3aa: CATSGTANTGELFF

abundance: medium-sized
d_gene: -
v_gene: TRBV18
j_gene: TRBJ1-6
CDR3nt: TGTGCCAGCTCACCCGGGGCTAATTCACCCCTCCACTTT
CDR3aa: CASSPGANSPLHF

abundance: few
d_gene: -
v_gene: TRBV5-4
j_gene: TRBJ1-6
CDR3nt: TGTGCCAGCAGCTTGCAGGAAGGACGCCAATTATATAATTCACCCCTCCACTTT
CDR3aa: CASSLQEGRQLYNSPLHF

abundance: medium-sized
d_gene: TRBD1
v_gene: TRBV6-1
j_gene: TRBJ2-7
CDR3nt: TGTGCCAGCAGGCTACAGGGGATTCTGTACGAGCAGTACTTC
CDR3aa: CASRLQGILYEQYF

abundance: -
d_gene: -
v_gene: TRBV7-2
j_gene: TRBJ1-2
CDR3nt: TGTGCCAGCAGCTTAGATGTTAACTATGGCTACACCTTC
CDR3aa: CASSLDVNYGYTF

abundance: -
d_gene: TRBD1
v_gene: TRBV5-1
j_gene: TRBJ1-1
CDR3nt: TGCGCCAGCAGCTTACAGGGGAGGGGGACTGAAGCTTTCTTT
CDR3aa: CASSLQGRGTEAFF

abundance: -
d_gene: -
v_gene: TRBV14
j_gene: TRBJ2-2
CDR3nt: TGTGCCAGCAGCCAGGGAACAGGGAAAGCGGGAGAGCTGTTTTTT
CDR3aa: CASSQGTGKAGELFF

abundance: -
d_gene: TRBD2
v_gene: TRBV28
j_gene: TRBJ2-7
CDR3nt: TGTGCCAGCAGTTTCGCGGCTAGCGGGAGCTACGAGCAGTACTTC
CDR3aa: CASSFAASGSYEQYF

abundance: -
d_gene: TRBD1
v_gene: TRBV4-2
j_gene: TRBJ1-3
CDR3nt: TGTGCCAGCAGCAGGACAGGGGAGTCAGGAAACACCATATATTTT
CDR3aa: CASSRTGESGNTIYF

abundance: -
d_gene: -
v_gene: TRBV12-3/TRBV12-4
j_gene: TRBJ1-1
CDR3nt: TGTGCCAGCAACTTAGCAGGTTCCAGGGTCACTGAAGCTTTCTTT
CDR3aa: CASNLAGSRVTEAFF

abundance: -
d_gene: TRBD2
v_gene: TRBV13
j_gene: TRBJ2-2
CDR3nt: TGTGCCAGCAGCGCGGGGGGGACAGCCATGAACACCGGGGAGCTGTTTTTT
CDR3aa: CASSAGGTAMNTGELFF

abundance: medium-sized
d_gene: TRBD1
v_gene: TRBV20-1
j_gene: TRBJ2-5
CDR3nt: TGCAGTGCCCCGGGACAGGGTAAGACGGAGACCCAGTACTTC
CDR3aa: CSAPGQGKTETQYF

abundance: -
d_gene: -
v_gene: TRBV7-3
j_gene: TRBJ2-6
CDR3nt: TGTGCCAGCAGCTTAGGACCCGGGTTGTCTTCTGGGGCCAACGTCCTGACTTTC
CDR3aa: CASSLGPGLSSGANVLTF

abundance: medium-sized
d_gene: -
v_gene: TRBV5-5
j_gene: TRBJ1-1
CDR3nt: TGTGCCAGCAGCCCACCCGTTGTAAACACTGAAGCTTTCTTT
CDR3aa: CASSPPVVNTEAFF

abundance: medium-sized
d_gene: -
v_gene: TRBV20-1
j_gene: TRBJ2-3
CDR3nt: TGCAGTGTCCAGGGGTCAGATACGCAGTATTTT
CDR3aa: CSVQGSDTQYF

abundance: medium-sized
d_gene: TRBD1
v_gene: TRBV10-1
j_gene: TRBJ2-7
CDR3nt: TGCGCCAGCAGTCGGGGACAGTACTACGAGCAGTACTTC
CDR3aa: CASSRGQYYEQYF

abundance: large
d_gene: TRBD2
v_gene: TRBV19
j_gene: TRBJ2-2
CDR3nt: TGTGCCAGTAGTCGTAGCGGGAGTGGTACCGGGGAGCTGTTTTTT
CDR3aa: CASSRSGSGTGELFF

abundance: medium-sized
d_gene: TRBD1
v_gene: TRBV12-3/TRBV12-4
j_gene: TRBJ2-7
CDR3nt: TGTGCCAGCACCCAGACAGGGATCTCCTACGAGCAGTACTTC
CDR3aa: CASTQTGISYEQYF